This T cell receptor (beta chain) was documented in a study of T-cell reconstitution after alpha-beta-depleted transplantation in children (dated by TCRdb to between 2015 and 2016). Regarding the complete study: Using TCR repertoire profiling, the study quantitatively followed how T-cell immune reconstitution unfolded in children after TCRalphabeta/CD19-depleted allogeneic hematopoietic cell transplantation.

The germline V gene gives CDR1 as SGHRS and CDR2 as YFSETQ. V lost 4 bases and J lost 1 base; the stretch between them is 11 bases long. The CDR3, from cysteine to phenylalanine, totals 14 residues. Just the 42-base CDR3 DNA is kept, in frame starting at base 1. This clonotype was recorded a few times. Its antigen is not yet known. One base away there is no much larger clone; base qualities are not given. Libraries were constructed by PCR. The sequencing machine was an Illumina HiSeq 2500. TCR library preparation used molecular barcoding, with unique molecular identifiers applied to normalize quantification of the TCRbeta repertoire. TCRdb redid the processing of the public reads, applying fastp at Q25 and MiXCR, and retained in-frame beta chains. Rows with one shared CDR3 protein collapse into an entry with the most common genes and DNA. In all, the sample holds about 460,000 distinct CDR3 sequences, and around 12% of those were seen once. Less than 6.5% of the sample lies in the top ten.

Here the sequenced sample was PBMCs from the stem cell graft donor, taken from the stem cell graft. The chain joins TRBV5-1 to TRBJ1-1; a tentative D match to TRBD1 spans 5 bases. The clonotype originates from a human donor who donated a stem cell graft to a child with combined immunodeficiency. Here is the DNA: TGCGCCAGCAGCGACAGATACGGGAACACTGAAGCTTTCTTT. This sequence encodes CASSDRYGNTEAFF.